This is a list of T cell receptor beta chains from one sample in a study of T cell changes during pregnancy in multiple sclerosis. Sequencing used immunoSEQ multiplex PCR; TCRdb keeps in-frame clones, though not all of them. Of some 70,000 clones listed, approximately 91% are singletons. The input for sequencing was peripheral blood, taken in the first trimester of pregnancy. Receptors were obtained from a female donor with multiple sclerosis, enrolled in a pregnancy study. Each CDR3 is given with its conserved first and last residue. Each record gives: clone size, CDR3 length, D gene, V gene, J gene, CDR3 DNA, CDR3 protein. The D gene is left open where the match is weak. Not every row has a clone size; where given, it reads once, few, many or a size class.

abundance: -
len: 14
d_gene: TRBD1
v_gene: TRBV2
j_gene: TRBJ1-2
CDR3nt: TGTGCCAGCAGGCCCGACAGGGGAGGGAATGGCTACACCTTC
CDR3aa: CASRPDRGGNGYTF

abundance: -
len: 14
d_gene: TRBD1
v_gene: TRBV19
j_gene: TRBJ2-5
CDR3nt: TGTGCCAGTAGTATAGGGACAGGGGAAGAGACCCAGTACTTC
CDR3aa: CASSIGTGEETQYF

abundance: -
len: 15
d_gene: -
v_gene: TRBV28
j_gene: TRBJ2-4
CDR3nt: TGTGCCAGCAGCCGAGAGTTACTAGCCAAAAACATTCAGTACTTC
CDR3aa: CASSRELLAKNIQYF

abundance: -
len: 14
d_gene: -
v_gene: TRBV7-2
j_gene: TRBJ1-2
CDR3nt: TGTGCCAGCAGCTTAGCGGGCAGGAACTATGGCTACACCTTC
CDR3aa: CASSLAGRNYGYTF

abundance: once
len: 13
d_gene: -
v_gene: TRBV5-1
j_gene: TRBJ1-6
CDR3nt: TGCGCCAGCAGCCTAGGACAGAATTCACCCCTCCACTTT
CDR3aa: CASSLGQNSPLHF

abundance: -
len: 17
d_gene: TRBD1
v_gene: TRBV12-5
j_gene: TRBJ2-5
CDR3nt: TGTGCTAGTGGTTTGGGAACCAGATGGACAGGAGAAGAGACCCAGTACTTC
CDR3aa: CASGLGTRWTGEETQYF

abundance: -
len: 18
d_gene: TRBD2
v_gene: TRBV7-7
j_gene: TRBJ2-3
CDR3nt: TGTGCCAGCAGCTTAGTACCCCTTAGCGGGAAACCCACCGATACGCAGTATTTT
CDR3aa: CASSLVPLSGKPTDTQYF

abundance: -
len: 15
d_gene: TRBD1
v_gene: TRBV6-1
j_gene: TRBJ2-5
CDR3nt: TGTGCCAGCAGTCGGAGCGACAGGGGCGGGGAGACCCAGTACTTC
CDR3aa: CASSRSDRGGETQYF

abundance: once
len: 16
d_gene: TRBD2
v_gene: TRBV2
j_gene: TRBJ2-1
CDR3nt: TGTGCCAGCAGTGCTATTCCGGGACTAGCGTCGCCTGAGCAGTTCTTC
CDR3aa: CASSAIPGLASPEQFF

abundance: -
len: 15
d_gene: -
v_gene: TRBV19
j_gene: TRBJ1-2
CDR3nt: TGTGCCAGTAGTAGGAAGCCGGGACAAAACTATGGCTACACCTTC
CDR3aa: CASSRKPGQNYGYTF

abundance: -
len: 15
d_gene: TRBD2
v_gene: TRBV5-4
j_gene: TRBJ2-3
CDR3nt: TGTGCCAGCAGCTTACGGGGGAGGGCCGGAGATACGCAGTATTTT
CDR3aa: CASSLRGRAGDTQYF

abundance: -
len: 18
d_gene: TRBD1
v_gene: TRBV10-3
j_gene: TRBJ1-1
CDR3nt: TGTGCCATCAGGACATTTACACAGGGGCCCGACCGAGGCACTGAAGCTTTCTTT
CDR3aa: CAIRTFTQGPDRGTEAFF

abundance: -
len: 12
d_gene: -
v_gene: TRBV2
j_gene: TRBJ2-7
CDR3nt: TGTGCCAGCAGGGACACTGACTACGAGCAGTACTTC
CDR3aa: CASRDTDYEQYF

abundance: -
len: 13
d_gene: TRBD1
v_gene: TRBV30
j_gene: TRBJ1-3
CDR3nt: TGTGCCTGGAGGGACAGGGGGGAGAACACCATATATTTT
CDR3aa: CAWRDRGENTIYF

abundance: -
len: 14
d_gene: -
v_gene: TRBV5-1
j_gene: TRBJ2-2
CDR3nt: TGCGCCAGCAGAGCAGGGTCGAACACCGGGGAGCTGTTTTTT
CDR3aa: CASRAGSNTGELFF

abundance: -
len: 16
d_gene: -
v_gene: TRBV7-9
j_gene: TRBJ2-1
CDR3nt: TGTGCCAGCAGCCCTTGGGGCACCGAACGGAGCAATGAGCAGTTCTTC
CDR3aa: CASSPWGTERSNEQFF

abundance: -
len: 15
d_gene: TRBD2
v_gene: TRBV7-3
j_gene: TRBJ2-7
CDR3nt: TGTGCCAGCAGCCGGACTAGCGGGGGGATCTACGAGCAGTACTTC
CDR3aa: CASSRTSGGIYEQYF

abundance: -
len: 16
d_gene: -
v_gene: TRBV5-6
j_gene: TRBJ2-5
CDR3nt: TGTGCCAGCAGCTTGGGTCCCTCGTCCGTACAAGAGACCCAGTACTTC
CDR3aa: CASSLGPSSVQETQYF

abundance: -
len: 13
d_gene: -
v_gene: TRBV13
j_gene: TRBJ2-7
CDR3nt: TGTGCCAGCAGCTTAGGCCGGGGATCGTGGCAGTACTTC
CDR3aa: CASSLGRGSWQYF

abundance: once
len: 14
d_gene: -
v_gene: TRBV5-1
j_gene: TRBJ1-1
CDR3nt: TGCGCCAGCAGCCCAGGGGAACGGAACACTGAAGCTTTCTTT
CDR3aa: CASSPGERNTEAFF

abundance: -
len: 17
d_gene: -
v_gene: TRBV5-8
j_gene: TRBJ2-4
CDR3nt: TGTGCCAGCAGCTCCTGGACAGCCGCCTTAGCCAAAAACATTCAGTACTTC
CDR3aa: CASSSWTAALAKNIQYF

abundance: -
len: 16
d_gene: TRBD1
v_gene: TRBV10-3
j_gene: TRBJ2-7
CDR3nt: TGTGCCATCAGTGGCGCCCAGGACAGGGGGCAATACGAGCAGTACTTC
CDR3aa: CAISGAQDRGQYEQYF

abundance: -
len: 15
d_gene: -
v_gene: TRBV15
j_gene: TRBJ2-7
CDR3nt: TGTGCCACCAGCAGAGACAAGCGGGTCCCCTACGAGCAGTACTTC
CDR3aa: CATSRDKRVPYEQYF